The rows below give T cell receptor beta chains drawn from one sample of a study of T cell responses to AZD1222 COVID-19 vaccine. TCRdb keeps only in-frame clones here, not all; method: immunoSEQ multiplex PCR. There are roughly 150,000 clones in the sample; 85% to 90% occur only once, and approximately 5.7% lies in the top ten. The sequenced sample was peripheral blood, obtained on day 0 of AZD1222 vaccination. The receptor set was obtained from an adult in good health. CDR3s include the opening cysteine and the closing phenylalanine or tryptophan. A D gene is named only where the DNA matches it firmly. Size is stated for part of the rows, as once, few or many counts, or as a class when the clone is expanded.

j_gene: TRBJ2-1; d_gene: .; abundance: .; v_gene: TRBV13; CDR3aa: CASSPPLSDRSYNEQFF; CDR3nt: TGTGCCAGCAGCCCTCCCCTTTCAGACCGCTCCTACAATGAGCAGTTCTTC
j_gene: TRBJ2-5; d_gene: TRBD2; abundance: once; v_gene: TRBV30; CDR3aa: CAWSEGTSGTQYF; CDR3nt: TGTGCCTGGAGTGAGGGGACTAGCGGGACCCAGTACTTC
j_gene: TRBJ2-7; d_gene: TRBD2; abundance: .; v_gene: TRBV6-1; CDR3aa: CASSEAGAGRGSSYEQYF; CDR3nt: TGTGCCAGCAGTGAAGCAGGGGCCGGGCGGGGGAGCTCCTACGAGCAGTACTTC
j_gene: TRBJ1-1; d_gene: .; abundance: .; v_gene: TRBV20-1; CDR3aa: CSAASGTEAFF; CDR3nt: TGCAGTGCCGCTTCGGGCACTGAAGCTTTCTTT
j_gene: TRBJ1-1; d_gene: .; abundance: .; v_gene: TRBV2; CDR3aa: CASSVDSLRNTEAFF; CDR3nt: TGTGCCAGCAGCGTGGACAGCTTAAGGAACACTGAAGCTTTCTTT
j_gene: TRBJ2-2; d_gene: .; abundance: .; v_gene: TRBV24-1; CDR3aa: CATSGAGSGELFF; CDR3nt: TGTGCCACCAGTGGGGCAGGGTCCGGGGAGCTGTTTTTT
j_gene: TRBJ2-2; d_gene: TRBD1; abundance: once; v_gene: TRBV28; CDR3aa: CASRPGQGVRTGELFF; CDR3nt: TGTGCCAGCAGGCCCGGACAGGGGGTGAGGACCGGGGAGCTGTTTTTT
j_gene: TRBJ2-5; d_gene: .; abundance: .; v_gene: TRBV6-2/TRBV6-3; CDR3aa: CASSYVWRQETQYF; CDR3nt: TGTGCCAGCAGTTACGTGTGGAGGCAAGAGACCCAGTACTTC
j_gene: TRBJ1-2; d_gene: TRBD1; abundance: .; v_gene: TRBV19; CDR3aa: CASSPGGVYGYTF; CDR3nt: TGTGCCAGTAGCCCAGGGGGCGTGTATGGCTACACCTTC
j_gene: TRBJ1-2; d_gene: .; abundance: .; v_gene: TRBV28; CDR3aa: CASSLWGERLNYGYTF; CDR3nt: TGTGCCAGCAGTTTATGGGGTGAACGTCTCAACTATGGCTACACCTTC
j_gene: TRBJ1-4; d_gene: TRBD1; abundance: .; v_gene: TRBV30; CDR3aa: CAWGTGQINEKLFF; CDR3nt: TGTGCCTGGGGAACGGGACAGATTAATGAAAAACTGTTTTTT
j_gene: TRBJ1-5; d_gene: .; abundance: few; v_gene: TRBV2; CDR3aa: CASMKETNQPQHF; CDR3nt: TGTGCCAGCATGAAGGAGACCAATCAGCCCCAGCATTTT
j_gene: TRBJ2-1; d_gene: .; abundance: .; v_gene: TRBV5-1; CDR3aa: CASSWANGPAGNEQFF; CDR3nt: TGCGCCAGCAGCTGGGCTAACGGTCCCGCTGGCAATGAGCAGTTCTTC
j_gene: TRBJ1-2; d_gene: .; abundance: .; v_gene: TRBV19; CDR3aa: CASKRGGGLLYGYTF; CDR3nt: TGTGCCAGTAAACGGGGTGGGGGACTTCTCTATGGCTACACCTTC
j_gene: TRBJ1-4; d_gene: .; abundance: .; v_gene: TRBV5-8; CDR3aa: CASSRGSTNEKLFF; CDR3nt: TGTGCCAGCAGCCGAGGCTCAACTAATGAAAAACTGTTTTTT
j_gene: TRBJ1-6; d_gene: .; abundance: .; v_gene: TRBV27; CDR3aa: CASRAGYSPLHF; CDR3nt: TGTGCCAGCAGAGCTGGGTATTCACCCCTCCACTTT
j_gene: TRBJ1-1; d_gene: .; abundance: .; v_gene: TRBV7-9; CDR3aa: CASSLVAGAEAFF; CDR3nt: TGTGCCAGCAGCTTAGTCGCCGGGGCGGAGGCTTTCTTT
j_gene: TRBJ2-2; d_gene: TRBD1; abundance: once; v_gene: TRBV6-4; CDR3aa: CASSAGTDAGELFF; CDR3nt: TGTGCCAGCAGTGCTGGGACAGACGCCGGGGAGCTGTTTTTT
j_gene: TRBJ1-1; d_gene: .; abundance: once; v_gene: TRBV28; CDR3aa: CASSQVEAFF; CDR3nt: TGTGCCAGCAGTCAGGTGGAAGCTTTCTTT